The 2 T cell receptor beta chains reported below all come from one sample, sequenced in a study of cytomegalovirus exposure and HLA in healthy donors. A multiplex PCR was run with 60 Vbeta primers and 13 Jbeta primers. Method: immunoSEQ multiplex PCR; TCRdb's copy keeps in-frame clones and lacks some. This table holds about 190,000 clones, around 73% found once. Sequenced sample: PBMCs. The receptor set was obtained from a woman in her twenties or thirties in good health and CMV-seropositive.

The gene calls are TRBV19 and TRBJ2-7; D unresolved. From germline, CDR1 is LNHDA and CDR2 SQIVND (reference sequence). V was cut by 3 bases and J by 3 bases, with 6 bases left in between. CDR3 size: 12 residues. The CDR3 DNA reads TGTGCCAGTAGTATCCCAGGCTACGAGCAGTACTTC. This codes for CASSIPGYEQYF.

The V and J genes are TRBV6-1 and TRBJ2-2, with a possible D match to TRBD1 (7 bases). Germline V lookup: CDR1 MNHNS, CDR2 SASEGT. The CDR3 is made up of 13 amino acids. Trimming stripped 4 bases from V and 8 bases from J, with 11 bases between. The CDR3 here is CASSATGRGELFF. For the CDR3, the DNA is TGTGCCAGCAGTGCGACAGGGAGGGGGGAGCTGTTTTTT.